This paragraph reports one TCR beta chain. The sample comes from a study of OX40 agonist ivuxolimab in advanced cancers. Sequencing used immunoSEQ multiplex PCR; TCRdb keeps in-frame clones, though not all of them. Seen here are 30,000 or so clones, 82% observed once, and the top ten hold roughly 21%. The V end lost 1 base, the J end lost 2 bases, and 2 bases lay between the germline ends. The germline V gene encodes CDR1 SGDLS and CDR2 YYNGEE. The CDR3 is 12 residues long. Source: CD4+ or CD8+ T cells sorted from blood, taken in a trial of the OX40 agonist ivuxolimab. This clonotype originated in an adult with an advanced solid tumor such as melanoma, head and neck, liver or kidney cancer. This chain joins TRBV9 and TRBJ2-3; D is undetermined. CDR3 nucleotide sequence: TGTGCCAGCAGCGTAATCACAGATACGCAGTATTTT. Its protein is CASSVITDTQYF.